This TCR beta chain was captured in a study of CD8+CD57+ T cells in acquired aplastic anemia. General study findings and limits: Overlap between patients and controls comprised some 31 CD8+ CDR3 sequences.

Previously, flow cytometry had revealed CD8+CD57+ cell expansion in the patients chosen for sequencing. This CDR3 spans 13 amino acids. J lost 8 bases, V lost 7 bases, and 4 bases had no gene match. The germline CDR1 and CDR2 sequences are MGHRA and YSYEKL. CDR3 and TCR beta VDJ profiling relied on a genomic DNA template. Via MiXCR, TCRdb re-called the reads, giving one row per CDR3 protein. The sample gives about 160,000 distinct CDR3 sequences, about half of which show up once; about 2.9% is in the top ten. The table lists this clonotype with many counts. The target antigen is unknown. Sample: sorted CD4+, CD8+, or CD8+CD57+ T cells (not recorded which) from PBMCs. This chain connects TRBV4-1 to TRBJ1-4, with 10 bases that match TRBD1. The clonotype was recovered from a human donor with aplastic anemia. In DNA, the CDR3 is TGCGCCAGCACCGGGACAGGGGTAGAAAAACTGTTTTTT. Its protein is CASTGTGVEKLFF.